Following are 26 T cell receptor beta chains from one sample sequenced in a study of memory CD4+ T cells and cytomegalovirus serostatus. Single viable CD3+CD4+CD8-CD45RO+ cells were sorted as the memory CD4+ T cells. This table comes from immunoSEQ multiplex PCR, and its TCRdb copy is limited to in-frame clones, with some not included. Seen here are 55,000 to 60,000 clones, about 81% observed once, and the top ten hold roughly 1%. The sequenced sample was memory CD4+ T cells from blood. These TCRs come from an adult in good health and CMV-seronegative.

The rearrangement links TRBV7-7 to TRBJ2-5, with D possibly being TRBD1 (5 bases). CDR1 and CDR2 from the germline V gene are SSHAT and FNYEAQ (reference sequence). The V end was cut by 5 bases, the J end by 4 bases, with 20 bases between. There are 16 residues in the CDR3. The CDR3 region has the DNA TGTGCCAGCAGCCCAACCTTCGGCAGGGTGGGAGAGACCCAGTACTTC. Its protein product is CASSPTFGRVGETQYF.

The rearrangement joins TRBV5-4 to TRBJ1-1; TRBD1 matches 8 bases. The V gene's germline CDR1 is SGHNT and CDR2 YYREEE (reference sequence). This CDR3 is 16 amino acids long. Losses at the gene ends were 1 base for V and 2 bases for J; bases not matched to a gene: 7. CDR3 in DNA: TGTGCCAGCAGCTTGTGGGGACAGGTTTTAAACACTGAAGCTTTCTTT. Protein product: CASSLWGQVLNTEAFF.

CDR3 loop: CASGPRGTESYNEQFF. The CDR3 DNA sequence: TGTGCTAGTGGTCCCCGGGGGACTGAGTCCTACAATGAGCAGTTCTTC. The rearrangement uses TRBV12-5 and TRBJ2-1; tentatively, D is TRBD2 (6 bases). Trimming removed 5 bases from V and 1 base from J, with 15 bases in between. Germline CDR1 is LGHNT and CDR2 is FRNRAP. CDR3 length equals 16 residues.

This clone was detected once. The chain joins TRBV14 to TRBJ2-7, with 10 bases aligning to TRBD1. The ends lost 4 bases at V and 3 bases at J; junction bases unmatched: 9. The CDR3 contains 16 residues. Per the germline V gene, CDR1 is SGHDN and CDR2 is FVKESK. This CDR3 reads CASSRDRGRRLYEQYF. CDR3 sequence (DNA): TGTGCCAGCAGCCGCGACAGGGGGCGAAGACTCTACGAGCAGTACTTC.

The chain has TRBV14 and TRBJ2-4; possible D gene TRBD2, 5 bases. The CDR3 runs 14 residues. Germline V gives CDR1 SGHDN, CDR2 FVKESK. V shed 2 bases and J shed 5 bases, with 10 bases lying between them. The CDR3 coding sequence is TGTGCCAGCAGCCAAAGCGGACTTCAAAACATTCAGTACTTC. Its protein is CASSQSGLQNIQYF. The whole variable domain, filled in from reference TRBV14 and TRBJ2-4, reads EAGVTQFPSHSVIEKGQTVTLRCDPISGHDNLYWYRRVMGKEIKFLLHFVKESKQDESGMPNNRFLAERTGGTYSTLKVQPAELEDSGVYFCASSQSGLQNIQYFGAGTRLSVL.

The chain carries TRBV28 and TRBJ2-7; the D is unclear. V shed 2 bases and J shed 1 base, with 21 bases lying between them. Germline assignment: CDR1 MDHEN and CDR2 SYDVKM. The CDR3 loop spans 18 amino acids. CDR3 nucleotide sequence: TGTGCCAGCAGTTTAAATTTGGCAGGCGCCATAAAATCCTACGAGCAGTACTTC. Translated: CASSLNLAGAIKSYEQYF.

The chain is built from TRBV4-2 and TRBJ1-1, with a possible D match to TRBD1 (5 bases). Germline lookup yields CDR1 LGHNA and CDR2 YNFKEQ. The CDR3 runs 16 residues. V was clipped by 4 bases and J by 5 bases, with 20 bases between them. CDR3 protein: CASSRDLGRVGTEAFF. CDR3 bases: TGTGCCAGCAGCCGGGATTTGGGCAGGGTGGGGACTGAAGCTTTCTTT.

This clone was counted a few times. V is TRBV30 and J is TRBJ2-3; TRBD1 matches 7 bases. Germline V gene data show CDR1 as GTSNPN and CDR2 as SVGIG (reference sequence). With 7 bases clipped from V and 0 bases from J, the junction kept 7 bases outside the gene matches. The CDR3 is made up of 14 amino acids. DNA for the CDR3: TGTGCCTCCTCACAGGGGTTTAGCACAGATACGCAGTATTTT. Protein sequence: CASSQGFSTDTQYF.

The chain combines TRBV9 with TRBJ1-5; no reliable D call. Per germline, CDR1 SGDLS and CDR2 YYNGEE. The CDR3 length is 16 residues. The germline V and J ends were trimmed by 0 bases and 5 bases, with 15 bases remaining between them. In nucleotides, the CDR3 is TGTGCCAGCAGCGTAGGAGGAGGGCCCGACGATCAGCCCCAGCATTTT. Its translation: CASSVGGGPDDQPQHF.

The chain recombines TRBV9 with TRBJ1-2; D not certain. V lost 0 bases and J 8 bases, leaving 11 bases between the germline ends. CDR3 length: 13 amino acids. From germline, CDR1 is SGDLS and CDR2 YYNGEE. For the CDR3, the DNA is TGTGCCAGCAGCGTAGATACCGGGTCCGGCTACACCTTC. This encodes CASSVDTGSGYTF.

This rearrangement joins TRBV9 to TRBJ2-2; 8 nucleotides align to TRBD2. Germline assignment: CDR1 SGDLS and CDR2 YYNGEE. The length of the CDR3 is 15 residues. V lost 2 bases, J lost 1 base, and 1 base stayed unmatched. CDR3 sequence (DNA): TGTGCCAGCAGCGTCACTAGCGGGAACACCGGGGAGCTGTTTTTT. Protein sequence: CASSVTSGNTGELFF.

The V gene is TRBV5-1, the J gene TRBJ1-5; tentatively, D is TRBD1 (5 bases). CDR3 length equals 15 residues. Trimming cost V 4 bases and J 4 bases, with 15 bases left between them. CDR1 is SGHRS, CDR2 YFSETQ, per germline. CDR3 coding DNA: TGCGCCAGCAGCCGGACCGGGGACCGAAATCAGCCCCAGCATTTT. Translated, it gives CASSRTGDRNQPQHF.

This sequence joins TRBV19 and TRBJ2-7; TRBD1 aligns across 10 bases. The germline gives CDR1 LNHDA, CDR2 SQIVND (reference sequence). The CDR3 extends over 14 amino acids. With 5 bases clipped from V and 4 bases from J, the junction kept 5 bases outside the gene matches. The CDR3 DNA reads TGTGCCAGTAGTTTCCGGGACAGGGGTTACGAGCAGTACTTC. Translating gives CASSFRDRGYEQYF.

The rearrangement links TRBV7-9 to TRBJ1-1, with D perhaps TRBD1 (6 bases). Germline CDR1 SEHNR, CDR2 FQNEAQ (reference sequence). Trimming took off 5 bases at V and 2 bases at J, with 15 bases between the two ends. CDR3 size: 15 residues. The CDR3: CASSKQGRGNTEAFF. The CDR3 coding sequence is TGTGCCAGCAGCAAACAGGGTCGGGGCAACACTGAAGCTTTCTTT.

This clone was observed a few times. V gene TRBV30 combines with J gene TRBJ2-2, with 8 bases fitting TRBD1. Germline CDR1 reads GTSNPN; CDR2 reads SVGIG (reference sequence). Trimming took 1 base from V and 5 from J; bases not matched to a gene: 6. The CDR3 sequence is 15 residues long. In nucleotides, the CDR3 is TGTGCCTGGAGTGCTCGTAGACAGGGGACCGGGGAGCTGTTTTTT. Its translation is CAWSARRQGTGELFF.

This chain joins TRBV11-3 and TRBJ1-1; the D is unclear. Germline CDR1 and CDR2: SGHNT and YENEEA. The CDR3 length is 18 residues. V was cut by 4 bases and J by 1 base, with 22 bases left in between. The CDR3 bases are TGTGCCAGCAGCTCCGGCCGGGTCAGAGCAAAACCGAACACTGAAGCTTTCTTT. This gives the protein CASSSGRVRAKPNTEAFF. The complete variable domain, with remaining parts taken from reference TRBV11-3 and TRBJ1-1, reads EAGVVQSPRYKIIEKKQPVAFWCNPISGHNTLYWYLQNLGQGPELLIRYENEEAVDDSQLPKDRFSAERLKGVDSTLKIQPAELGDSAVYLCASSSGRVRAKPNTEAFFGQGTRLTVV.

The CDR3 DNA follows: TGTGCCAGCAGCTGGACAGGGGACTACGAGCAGTACTTC. It translates to CASSWTGDYEQYF. J is TRBJ2-7 and V is TRBV2, with TRBD1 identical over 9 bases. Germline values: CDR1 SNHLY, CDR2 FYNNEI. The CDR3 length is 13 residues. V dropped 6 bases and J dropped 3; count of bases not matched to a gene: 3.

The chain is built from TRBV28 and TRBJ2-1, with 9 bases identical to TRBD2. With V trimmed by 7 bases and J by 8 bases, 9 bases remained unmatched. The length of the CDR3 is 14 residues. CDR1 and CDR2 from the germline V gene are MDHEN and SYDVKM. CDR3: CASTWGGRAYEQFF. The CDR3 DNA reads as TGTGCCAGCACATGGGGCGGGAGGGCCTATGAGCAGTTCTTC.

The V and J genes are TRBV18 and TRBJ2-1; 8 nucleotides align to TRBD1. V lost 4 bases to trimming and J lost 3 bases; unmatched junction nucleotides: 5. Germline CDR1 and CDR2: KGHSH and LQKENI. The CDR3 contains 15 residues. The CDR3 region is CASSRRQGNYNEQFF. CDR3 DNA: TGTGCCAGCTCACGACGACAGGGGAACTACAATGAGCAGTTCTTC.

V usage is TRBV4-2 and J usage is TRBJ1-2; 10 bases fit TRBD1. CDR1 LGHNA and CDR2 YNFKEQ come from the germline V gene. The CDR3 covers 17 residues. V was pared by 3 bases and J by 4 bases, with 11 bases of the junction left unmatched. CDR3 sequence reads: CASSHPTRGQGSYGYTF. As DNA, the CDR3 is TGTGCCAGCAGCCATCCAACCCGGGGACAGGGGTCCTATGGCTACACCTTC.

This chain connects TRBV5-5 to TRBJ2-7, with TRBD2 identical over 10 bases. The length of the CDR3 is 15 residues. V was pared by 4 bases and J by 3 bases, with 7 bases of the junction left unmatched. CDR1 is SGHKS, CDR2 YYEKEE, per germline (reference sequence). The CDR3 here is CASSSSSGSIYEQYF. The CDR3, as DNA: TGTGCCAGCAGCAGCTCTAGCGGGAGCATCTACGAGCAGTACTTC.

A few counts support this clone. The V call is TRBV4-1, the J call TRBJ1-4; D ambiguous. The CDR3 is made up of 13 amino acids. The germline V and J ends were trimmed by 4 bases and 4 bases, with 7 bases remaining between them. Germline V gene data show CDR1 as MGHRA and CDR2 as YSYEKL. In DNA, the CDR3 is TGCGCCAGCAGCCTTCGGGTTAATGAAAAACTGTTTTTT. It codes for CASSLRVNEKLFF.

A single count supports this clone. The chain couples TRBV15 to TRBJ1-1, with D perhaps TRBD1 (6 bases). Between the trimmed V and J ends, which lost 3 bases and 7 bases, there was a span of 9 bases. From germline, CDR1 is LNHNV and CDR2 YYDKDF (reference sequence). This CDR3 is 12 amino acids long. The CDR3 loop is CATSRDRFEAFF. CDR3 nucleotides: TGTGCCACCAGCAGGGACAGATTTGAAGCTTTCTTT.

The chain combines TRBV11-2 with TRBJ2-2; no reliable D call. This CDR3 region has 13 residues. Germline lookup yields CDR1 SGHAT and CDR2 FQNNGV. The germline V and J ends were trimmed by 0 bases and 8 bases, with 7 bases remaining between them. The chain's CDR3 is CASSLDRVGELFF. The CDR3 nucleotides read TGTGCCAGCAGCTTAGATCGCGTGGGGGAGCTGTTTTTT.

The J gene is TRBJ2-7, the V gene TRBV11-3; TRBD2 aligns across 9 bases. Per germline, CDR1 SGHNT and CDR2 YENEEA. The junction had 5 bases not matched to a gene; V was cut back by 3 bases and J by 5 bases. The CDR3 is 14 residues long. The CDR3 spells CASSFRGRENEQYF. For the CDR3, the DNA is TGTGCCAGCAGCTTCCGCGGGAGGGAAAACGAGCAGTACTTC. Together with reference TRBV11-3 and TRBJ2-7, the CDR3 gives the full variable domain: EAGVVQSPRYKIIEKKQPVAFWCNPISGHNTLYWYLQNLGQGPELLIRYENEEAVDDSQLPKDRFSAERLKGVDSTLKIQPAELGDSAVYLCASSFRGRENEQYFGPGTRLTVT.

The CDR3 DNA is TGTGCCAGCAGCTTAACAGTGGTGCGAGAGACCCAGTACTTC. Translated: CASSLTVVRETQYF. The chain has TRBV7-6 and TRBJ2-5; no reliable D call. The V end lost 2 bases, the J end lost 4 bases, and 11 bases lay between the germline ends. The length of the CDR3 is 14 residues. Germline CDR1 is SGHVS and CDR2 is FNYEAQ.